One T cell receptor beta chain is described in this entry. What it binds is not known. Running of the assay took place at deep level. The protocol was immunoSEQ multiplex PCR, while the TCRdb copy is restricted to in-frame clones and leaves out a portion. The sample has about 1.9 million clones, roughly 95% seen once. Naivety among CD8 cells was defined by CD45RO negativity and positive CCR7 selection, thereby excluding terminally differentiated effector memory CD45RA+ cells. This entry comes from a study of shared clonotypes between healthy human individuals. The J segment lost 5 bases and the V segment lost 6 bases, leaving 6 bases of the junction unmatched. The V gene's germline CDR1 is KGHSH and CDR2 LQKENI. This CDR3 is built from 14 residues. General study findings and limits: What naive subsets generally showed was a larger estimated richness than memory subsets showed. Sequencing depth was expected to affect clonotype sharing among donors.

This TCR was sampled from a man aged 18 to 29 in good health. Some clones in this sample may be carry-over from other donors' samples. This sequence joins TRBV18 and TRBJ2-5, with 10 bases that match TRBD1. Input material: naive CD8+ T cells from PBMCs. CDR3 sequence reads: CASSWDRGQETQYF. The CDR3 DNA follows: TGTGCCAGCTCGTGGGACAGGGGTCAGGAGACCCAGTACTTC.